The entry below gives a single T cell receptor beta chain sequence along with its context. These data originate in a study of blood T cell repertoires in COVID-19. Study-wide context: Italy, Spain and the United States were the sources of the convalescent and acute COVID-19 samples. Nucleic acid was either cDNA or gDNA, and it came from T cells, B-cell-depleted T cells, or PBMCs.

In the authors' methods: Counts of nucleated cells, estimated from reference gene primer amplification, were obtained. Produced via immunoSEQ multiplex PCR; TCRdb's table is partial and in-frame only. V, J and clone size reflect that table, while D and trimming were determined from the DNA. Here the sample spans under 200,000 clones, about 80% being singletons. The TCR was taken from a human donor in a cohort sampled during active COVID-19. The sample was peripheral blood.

CDR3 DNA: TGTGCCAGCAGCACAACTAGCGGGGGGACGGGGTACGAGCAGTACTTC. It codes for CASSTTSGGTGYEQYF. V is TRBV5-4 and J is TRBJ2-7; TRBD2 agrees at 12 bases. Trimming at V came to 4 bases and at J to 4 bases, leaving 9 bases not matched to a gene. Germline assignment: CDR1 SGHNT and CDR2 YYREEE (reference sequence). The CDR3 is 16 residues long.